The 18 T cell receptor beta chains below come from one sample, sequenced in a study of glioma-infiltrating T cells after dendritic cell vaccination. Libraries were prepared by immunoSEQ multiplex PCR; TCRdb keeps only in-frame clonotypes and omits some of them. The sample has about 92,000 clones, about nine tenths seen once; the top ten hold around a sixth. The source was blood, collected before dendritic cell vaccination. All receptors derive from a human donor with glioblastoma.

The CDR3: CATSRDGGISYEQYF. As DNA, the CDR3 is TGTGCCACCAGCAGAGATGGGGGGATTTCCTACGAGCAGTACTTC. This rearrangement joins TRBV15 to TRBJ2-7; tentatively, D is TRBD2 (6 bases). Trimming pared 0 bases from V and 1 base from J, leaving 10 bases between. Germline V CDR1 and CDR2: LNHNV, YYDKDF (reference sequence). CDR3 length: 15 amino acids.

The DNA of the CDR3 is TGCGCCAGCAGCCAAGATTGGGACTCCCGAGGTGCTACGCAGTATTTT. Protein sequence: CASSQDWDSRGATQYF. The gene calls are TRBV4-3 and TRBJ2-3, with D perhaps TRBD2 (6 bases). The V end lost 0 bases, the J end lost 8 bases, and 18 bases lay between the germline ends. Germline CDR1 and CDR2: LGHNA and YSLEER. This CDR3 contains 16 residues.

The V and J genes are TRBV27 and TRBJ2-7, with 10 bases that match TRBD1. The J call is in doubt because the DNA end fits TRBJ2-5 better. There are 14 residues in the CDR3. CDR1 MNHEY and CDR2 SMNVEV come from the germline V gene (reference sequence). The CDR3: CASSMDRGEETQYF. The CDR3 nucleotides read TGTGCCAGCAGTATGGACAGGGGGGAAGAGACCCAGTACTTC.

The chain combines TRBV30 with TRBJ2-1; TRBD2 matches at 11 bases. The germline gives CDR1 GTSNPN, CDR2 SVGIG (reference sequence). Losses at the gene ends were 1 base for V and 3 bases for J; bases not matched to a gene: 5. The CDR3 loop spans 16 amino acids. The DNA for the CDR3 is TGTGCCTGGAGTGAGGCTAGCGGGAGGTTCTACAATGAGCAGTTCTTC. Its protein is CAWSEASGRFYNEQFF.

The chain has TRBV7-2 and TRBJ2-1; 10 nucleotides line up with TRBD2. Trimming at V came to 4 bases and at J to 7 bases, leaving 10 bases not matched to a gene. Per the germline V gene, CDR1 is SGHTA and CDR2 is FQGNSA. The CDR3 spans 16 residues. CDR3 in amino acids: CASSSRRLAGVNEQFF. CDR3 nucleotides: TGTGCCAGCAGCTCTCGGCGGCTAGCGGGAGTAAATGAGCAGTTCTTC.

The rearrangement joins TRBV11-2 to TRBJ2-7; TRBD1 agrees at 8 bases. Trimming took 1 base from V and 3 from J; bases not matched to a gene: 5. CDR1 is SGHAT and CDR2 is FQNNGV in the germline V gene. This CDR3 spans 15 amino acids. The CDR3: CASSLGQGANYEQYF. CDR3 DNA sequence: TGTGCCAGCAGCTTAGGCCAGGGGGCAAACTACGAGCAGTACTTC.

The chain couples TRBV18 to TRBJ2-5, with 11 positions matching TRBD2. Germline CDR1 and CDR2: KGHSH and LQKENI. J gave up 4 bases and V 3 bases, and 7 bases lay outside the gene matches. There are 16 residues in the CDR3. CDR3 nucleotide sequence: TGTGCCAGCTCACCTGCCCACGGACTAGCGGGAGAGACCCAGTACTTC. Protein sequence: CASSPAHGLAGETQYF.

The rearrangement joins TRBV30 to TRBJ1-2; no clear D gene. V dropped 5 bases and J dropped 0 bases, with 10 bases sitting between them. Germline V lookup: CDR1 GTSNPN, CDR2 SVGIG (reference sequence). CDR3 length: 13 amino acids. CDR3 nucleotides: TGTGCCTGGTTGCGGAGGACTAACTATGGCTACACCTTC. Protein sequence: CAWLRRTNYGYTF.

This rearrangement joins TRBV30 to TRBJ2-1; possibly TRBD2 for D (5 bases). This CDR3 is built from 13 residues. V lost 3 bases and J 5 bases, leaving 11 bases between the germline ends. Germline CDR1 is GTSNPN and CDR2 is SVGIG (reference sequence). In DNA, the CDR3 is TGTGCCTGGAGCGGGGTGACTAACAATGAGCAGTTCTTC. Translating it yields CAWSGVTNNEQFF.

Only a few counts were recorded for this clone. For the CDR3, the DNA is TGTGCCAGCCCAGGGAACAGTTCATCCTTCAGCTCTGGGGCCAACGTCCTGACTTTC. It specifies CASPGNSSSFSSGANVLTF. V gene TRBV5-4 combines with J gene TRBJ2-6; weak D call: TRBD1 (5 bases). V was trimmed by 7 bases and J by 0 bases, leaving 23 bases between them. The CDR3 is made up of 19 amino acids. Germline CDR1 is SGHNT and CDR2 is YYREEE (reference sequence).

The CDR3 loop is CASSFGGHSNYGYTF. Written as DNA, the CDR3 is TGTGCCAGCAGTTTCGGGGGGCACTCCAACTATGGCTACACCTTC. The chain uses TRBV28 and TRBJ1-2; tentative D call: TRBD1 (6 bases). CDR1 is MDHEN and CDR2 is SYDVKM in the germline V gene. Between the trimmed V and J ends, which lost 3 bases and 2 bases, there was a span of 13 bases. The CDR3 runs 15 residues.

The V and J genes are TRBV5-1 and TRBJ1-2; D gene uncertain. The V end lost 4 bases, the J end lost 5 bases, and 18 bases lay between the germline ends. Germline CDR1 SGHRS, CDR2 YFSETQ. The CDR3 contains 15 residues. Written as DNA, the CDR3 is TGCGCCAGCAGCCCCACCGTAAACACGGGGTATGGCTACACCTTC. It codes for CASSPTVNTGYGYTF.

CDR3 coding DNA: TGTGCCAGCAGCTTAACGGGAACGGGAGAGGAGACCGGGGAGCTGTTTTTT. Translated, it gives CASSLTGTGEETGELFF. This chain uses TRBV7-3 with TRBJ2-2, with TRBD2 as a possible D gene (6 bases). The CDR3 runs 17 residues. The germline V gene encodes CDR1 SGHTA and CDR2 FQGTGA. Trimming stripped 0 bases from V and 5 bases from J, with 16 bases between.

V is TRBV5-6 and J is TRBJ1-2, with D hard to call. The V and J ends lost 2 bases and 4 bases respectively, with 15 bases between them. The CDR3 spans 15 residues. Germline CDR1 and CDR2: SGHDT and YYEEEE. CDR3 DNA sequence: TGTGCCAGCAGCTTTTGGCCGGTAGGAGGCTATGGCTACACCTTC. This translates into CASSFWPVGGYGYTF.

This sequence joins TRBV6-6 and TRBJ2-1, with 7 bases aligning to TRBD1. The CDR3 sequence is 14 residues long. The germline V gene encodes CDR1 MNHNY and CDR2 SVGAGI (reference sequence). With 2 bases clipped from V and 9 bases from J, the junction kept 7 bases outside the gene matches. The CDR3: CASSYGSTGFEQFF. CDR3 in DNA: TGTGCCAGCAGTTACGGGTCGACAGGGTTTGAGCAGTTCTTC.

The chain combines TRBV7-8 with TRBJ1-2, with TRBD1 matching 9 bases. Trimming cost V 4 bases and J 8 bases; bases outside gene matches: 11. CDR3 size: 15 residues. The V gene's germline CDR1 is SGHVS and CDR2 FQNEAQ. CDR3 protein: CASSSNRGQVKGYTF. In DNA form, the CDR3 reads TGTGCCAGCAGCTCAAACAGGGGGCAGGTTAAGGGCTACACCTTC.

This clone appeared a few times. This sequence joins TRBV4-3 and TRBJ1-2, with D possibly TRBD1 on 5 matching bases. V dropped 4 bases and J dropped 4 bases, with 10 bases sitting between them. Looked up from germline, CDR1 is LGHNA and CDR2 is YSLEER. This CDR3 contains 13 residues. For the CDR3, the DNA is TGCGCCAGCAGCCCGGGACTGACCTATGGCTACACCTTC. It translates to CASSPGLTYGYTF.

The V call is TRBV19, the J call TRBJ1-2; D gene unclear. The V end lost 0 bases, the J end lost 3 bases, and 8 bases lay between the germline ends. The CDR3 length is 14 residues. In germline, CDR1 is LNHDA, CDR2 SQIVND (reference sequence). CDR3: CASSIDHGDYGYTF. The CDR3 bases are TGTGCCAGTAGTATAGATCACGGGGACTATGGCTACACCTTC.